This T cell receptor (beta chain) was captured in a study of EBV T-cell therapy then PD-1 blockade in nasopharyngeal carcinoma. This clone was observed a few times. Its antigen remains unknown. TCRdb's table, derived via immunoSEQ multiplex PCR, lists solely in-frame clones and lacks some. Of 13,000 to 15,000 clones in the sample, approximately 81% are singletons; the top ten hold approximately 30%. Documented treatment: AdE1-LMPpoly-expanded autologous EBV-specific T-cell therapy followed by anti-PD-1 nivolumab. The TCR originated in a man in his forties with nasopharyngeal carcinoma. Here the sequenced sample was CD8+ T cells from blood, taken at roughly day 110 from a patient whose treatment included autologous EBV-specific T cells and nivolumab.

CDR3 region: CTSSQEKTNGTDTQYF. DNA for the CDR3: TGCACCAGCAGCCAAGAGAAAACTAATGGCACAGATACGCAGTATTTT. This chain connects TRBV1 to TRBJ2-3; TRBD2 is the table's D call, not checked against the DNA. TRBV1 is a pseudogene. This CDR3 spans 16 amino acids.